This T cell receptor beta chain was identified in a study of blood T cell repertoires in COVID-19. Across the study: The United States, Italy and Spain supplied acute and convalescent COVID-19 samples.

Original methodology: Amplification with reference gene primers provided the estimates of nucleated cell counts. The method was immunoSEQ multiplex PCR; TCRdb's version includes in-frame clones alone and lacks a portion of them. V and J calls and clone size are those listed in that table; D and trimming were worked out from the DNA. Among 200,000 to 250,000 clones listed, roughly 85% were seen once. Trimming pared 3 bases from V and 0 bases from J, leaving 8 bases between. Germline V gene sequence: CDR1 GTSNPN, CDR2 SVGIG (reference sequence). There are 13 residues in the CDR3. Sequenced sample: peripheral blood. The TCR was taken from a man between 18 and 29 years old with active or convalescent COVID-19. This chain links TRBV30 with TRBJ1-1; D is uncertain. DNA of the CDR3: TGTGCCTGGAGACCAACACTGAACACTGAAGCTTTCTTT. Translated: CAWRPTLNTEAFF.